The 29 T cell receptor beta chains reported below all come from one sample, sequenced in a study of blood T cell repertoires in COVID-19. Data came from immunoSEQ multiplex PCR; TCRdb stores just in-frame clones and leaves some out. The repertoire has 55,000 to 90,000 clones, roughly 86% of them found once; the top ten carry about an eighth. The sequenced sample was peripheral blood. Every receptor here comes from a woman aged 60-75 years with acute or convalescent COVID-19.

CDR3 DNA sequence: TGTGCCAGCAGCCAAGAGACTGGCTCCTACGAGCAGTACTTC. The encoded protein is CASSQETGSYEQYF. The genes are TRBV3-1 (or the pseudogene TRBV3-2) and TRBJ2-7; D unclear. The CDR3 runs 14 residues. From germline, CDR1 is LGHDT and CDR2 YNNKEL (reference sequence). The ends were cut back, 0 bases at V and 0 bases at J, with 6 bases in the middle.

The V call is TRBV6-6, the J call TRBJ1-1, with a weak D call TRBD1 (5 bases). The germline V gene has CDR1 MNHNY and CDR2 SVGAGI (reference sequence). The CDR3 is 13 residues long. V lost 7 bases to trimming and J lost 4 bases, with 13 bases between them. Written as DNA, the CDR3 is TGTGCCAGCAACCAGGGTATAACCACTGAAGCTTTCTTT. Encoded protein: CASNQGITTEAFF.

The rearrangement links TRBV6-6 to TRBJ1-2, with 7 positions matching TRBD1. CDR1 MNHNY and CDR2 SVGAGI come from the germline V gene (reference sequence). The V and J ends lost 8 bases and 4 bases, in that order; junction bases with no gene match: 10. The CDR3 sequence is 14 residues long. The CDR3 spells CASEQGQKSYGYTF. In nucleotides, the CDR3 is TGTGCCAGCGAACAGGGACAGAAGAGCTATGGCTACACCTTC.

The chain recombines TRBV7-2 with TRBJ1-1; D is ambiguous. This CDR3 spans 13 amino acids. Per germline, CDR1 SGHTA and CDR2 FQGNSA. V gave up 4 bases and J gave up 1 base, with 7 bases separating them. The CDR3 region is CASSSLRNTEAFF. CDR3 DNA sequence: TGTGCCAGCAGCTCCTTGCGGAACACTGAAGCTTTCTTT. Supplemented by reference TRBV7-2 and TRBJ1-1, the full variable domain reads GAGVSQSPSNKVTEKGKDVELRCDPISGHTALYWYRQSLGQGLEFLIYFQGNSAPDKSGLPSDRFSAERTGGSVSTLTIQRTQQEDSAVYLCASSSLRNTEAFFGQGTRLTVV.

The gene calls are TRBV6-5 and TRBJ1-5; 7 bases agree with TRBD1. CDR3 length: 13 residues. Germline V gene sequence: CDR1 MNHEY, CDR2 SVGAGI. J lost 11 bases, V lost 6 bases, and 10 bases had no gene match. The CDR3: CASSQTAGTAQHF. CDR3 nucleotides: TGTGCCAGCAGCCAAACCGCCGGGACAGCCCAGCATTTT.

This chain connects TRBV2 to TRBJ1-4; D unclear. The CDR3 contains 11 residues. Germline V gene data show CDR1 as SNHLY and CDR2 as FYNNEI. V was trimmed by 5 bases and J by 5 bases, leaving 3 bases between them. In nucleotides, the CDR3 is TGTGCCAGCAGTCTGAATGAAAAACTGTTTTTT. Amino acids: CASSLNEKLFF.

This sequence joins TRBV10-3 and TRBJ1-5; no firm D call. The CDR3 length is 13 residues. With 2 bases removed from V and 6 bases from J, the gap between germline ends came to 8 bases. In germline, CDR1 is ENHRY, CDR2 SYGVKD. The CDR3 here is CAISEREAQPQHF. The CDR3 nucleotides read TGTGCCATCAGTGAGAGGGAGGCTCAGCCCCAGCATTTT.

This clone appeared once. The chain combines TRBV12-5 with TRBJ1-1; D gene uncertain. V was cut by 6 bases and J by 1 base, with 9 bases left in between. Looked up from germline, CDR1 is LGHNT and CDR2 is FRNRAP. The CDR3 totals 13 residues. The CDR3 sequence is CASGREGNTEAFF. The CDR3 DNA is TGTGCTAGTGGACGGGAAGGGAACACTGAAGCTTTCTTT.

This clone was seen a single time. This chain joins TRBV11-2 and TRBJ1-1, with 9 bases identical to TRBD1. V dropped 5 bases and J dropped 1; count of bases not matched to a gene: 11. CDR1 is SGHAT, CDR2 FQNNGV, per germline. This CDR3 has 17 amino acids. In DNA, the CDR3 is TGTGCCAGCAGCCCCGCCTTTCCGGGACAGGGGAACACTGAAGCTTTCTTT. Translated, it gives CASSPAFPGQGNTEAFF.

This clone was found a few times. The V gene is TRBV10-3, the J gene TRBJ2-7, with 12 bases lining up with TRBD2. CDR1 and CDR2 from the germline V gene are ENHRY and SYGVKD. V was pared by 6 bases and J by 5 bases, with 8 bases of the junction left unmatched. The CDR3 extends over 15 amino acids. In DNA, the CDR3 is TGTGCCATCAGGCCTAGCGGGGGGGCCTTCCACGAGCAGTACTTC. Translated: CAIRPSGGAFHEQYF.

The chain links TRBV9 to TRBJ1-3, with D maybe TRBD1 (5 bases). V was pared by 0 bases and J by 1 base, with 23 bases between. The CDR3 covers 20 residues. Germline CDR1 is SGDLS and CDR2 is YYNGEE. The CDR3 here is CASSVAMGGTRTFSGNTIYF. The CDR3 bases are TGTGCCAGCAGCGTAGCCATGGGGGGGACGAGAACTTTTTCTGGAAACACCATATATTTT.

The chain recombines TRBV6-5 with TRBJ1-5; D remains ambiguous. Germline-derived CDR1 and CDR2 are MNHEY and SVGAGI. This CDR3 has 15 residues. With 9 bases removed from V and 7 bases from J, the gap between germline ends came to 22 bases. The CDR3 reads CASLKDAYSGQPQHF. In nucleotides, the CDR3 is TGTGCCAGTCTAAAGGACGCATATTCGGGGCAGCCCCAGCATTTT.

J is TRBJ2-5 and V is TRBV11-3; 7 positions agree with TRBD2. Germline CDR1 and CDR2: SGHNT and YENEEA. The CDR3 spans 14 residues. Trimming took 5 bases from V and 3 from J; bases not matched to a gene: 6. CDR3 in amino acids: CASSTGLVEETQYF. CDR3 DNA sequence: TGTGCCAGCAGCACCGGACTAGTTGAAGAGACCCAGTACTTC.

This rearrangement joins TRBV5-5 to TRBJ2-6, with D tentatively TRBD1 (6 bases). Germline CDR1 and CDR2: SGHKS and YYEKEE (reference sequence). The CDR3 is made up of 18 amino acids. V lost 1 base and J 0 bases, leaving 14 bases between the germline ends. The CDR3 reads CASSLNGGDGSGANVLTF. The CDR3, as DNA: TGTGCCAGCAGCTTGAATGGGGGCGACGGCTCTGGGGCCAACGTCCTGACTTTC. Drawing the rest from reference TRBV5-5 and TRBJ2-6, the complete variable domain is DAGVTQSPTHLIKTRGQQVTLRCSPISGHKSVSWYQQVLGQGPQFIFQYYEKEERGRGNFPDRFSARQFPNYSSELNVNALLLGDSALYLCASSLNGGDGSGANVLTFGAGSRLTVL.

This chain links TRBV19 with TRBJ1-1, with TRBD1 matching 8 bases. Germline CDR1 LNHDA, CDR2 SQIVND (reference sequence). This CDR3 comprises 13 residues. Germline trimming cut 4 bases from V and 5 bases from J; bases unmatched to any gene: 3. CDR3 coding DNA: TGTGCCAGTAGTAACCAGGGGGCGACTGAAGCTTTCTTT. Translation gives CASSNQGATEAFF.

The rearrangement joins TRBV7-7 to TRBJ2-2; 8 bases are shared with TRBD1. CDR1 is SSHAT, CDR2 FNYEAQ, per germline (reference sequence). This CDR3 has 15 residues. V dropped 1 base and J dropped 6; count of bases not matched to a gene: 4. The CDR3 DNA follows: TGTGCCAGCAGCTTAGGCAGGGGGCGATCCGGGGAGCTGTTTTTT. It specifies CASSLGRGRSGELFF.

V gene TRBV6-5 combines with J gene TRBJ2-2, with TRBD1 matching over 9 bases. CDR1 and CDR2 (germline): MNHEY, SVGAGI. There are 15 residues in the CDR3. Trimming took 5 bases from V and 1 from J; bases not matched to a gene: 2. CDR3: CASSRDRENTGELFF. CDR3 DNA: TGTGCCAGCAGTAGGGACAGGGAGAACACCGGGGAGCTGTTTTTT.

The gene calls are TRBV7-6 and TRBJ2-3; D is undetermined. The CDR3 extends over 15 amino acids. Between the trimmed V and J ends, which lost 0 bases and 6 bases, there was a span of 13 bases. Germline-derived CDR1 and CDR2 are SGHVS and FNYEAQ. The CDR3 DNA sequence: TGTGCCAGCAGCTTAGCTTACTATGACGCGGATACGCAGTATTTT. Amino acids: CASSLAYYDADTQYF.

V gene TRBV7-8 combines with J gene TRBJ2-7; the match to TRBD2 covers 10 bases. Trimming at V came to 5 bases and at J to 6 bases, leaving 4 bases not matched to a gene. In germline, CDR1 is SGHVS, CDR2 FQNEAQ. This CDR3 has 13 residues. Here the CDR3 reads CASSLRTSGEQYF. CDR3 DNA sequence: TGTGCCAGCAGCCTCCGGACTAGCGGCGAGCAGTACTTC.

The J gene is TRBJ1-6, the V gene TRBV6-1; 7 bases match TRBD1. The CDR3 sequence is 16 residues long. Trimming removed 0 bases from V and 7 bases from J; junction bases left unmatched: 6. The V gene's germline CDR1 is MNHNS and CDR2 SASEGT. The CDR3 DNA reads TGTGCCAGCAGTGAAGCAGGCAGCAGGGGGAATTCACCCCTCCACTTT. It translates to CASSEAGSRGNSPLHF.

The chain joins TRBV6-5 to TRBJ2-5; D perhaps matches TRBD2 (6 bases). Germline V gene lookup returns CDR1 MNHEY and CDR2 SVGAGI. This CDR3 is 15 amino acids long. V was trimmed by 8 bases and J by 3 bases, leaving 19 bases between them. The CDR3 spells CASQGRLAHKETQYF. The CDR3 DNA reads as TGTGCCAGCCAAGGGAGGCTTGCGCATAAAGAGACCCAGTACTTC.

The V call is TRBV7-9, the J call TRBJ2-3, with D unresolved. V lost 5 bases, J lost 6 bases, and 15 bases lay in between. CDR3 length equals 14 residues. Germline V gene sequence: CDR1 SEHNR, CDR2 FQNEAQ (reference sequence). Here the CDR3 DNA reads TGTGCCAGCAGCCACACCCATGCCAGGGATACGCAGTATTTT. Residues: CASSHTHARDTQYF.

This chain joins TRBV3-1 (or the pseudogene TRBV3-2) and TRBJ2-7; D not certain. The CDR3 length is 12 residues. Germline V CDR1 and CDR2: LGHDT, YNNKEL (reference sequence). V dropped 1 base and J dropped 4 bases, with 5 bases sitting between them. The CDR3 reads CASSQGRYEQYF. The DNA for the CDR3 is TGTGCCAGCAGCCAAGGCAGATACGAGCAGTACTTC.

This clone was recorded once. This sequence joins TRBV27 and TRBJ1-1, with D unresolved. The CDR3 consists of 11 residues. V lost 9 bases and J 7 bases, leaving 12 bases between the germline ends. Germline V lookup: CDR1 MNHEY, CDR2 SMNVEV (reference sequence). The CDR3 here is CASEAYGEAFF. The DNA of the CDR3 is TGTGCCAGTGAGGCGTACGGTGAAGCTTTCTTT.

The gene calls are TRBV27 and TRBJ2-1, with 9 bases aligning to TRBD2. Per germline, CDR1 MNHEY and CDR2 SMNVEV (reference sequence). J gave up 5 bases and V 9 bases, and 8 bases lay outside the gene matches. CDR3 length: 14 amino acids. This chain's CDR3 is CASSGLAINNEQFF. In DNA form, the CDR3 reads TGTGCCAGTTCAGGACTAGCGATCAACAATGAGCAGTTCTTC.

The chain is built from TRBV10-1 and TRBJ1-2; 9 bases align to TRBD1. The V gene end was trimmed by 5 bases and the J gene end by 4 bases; junction bases not matched to a gene: 2. This CDR3 contains 13 residues. The germline V gene encodes CDR1 WNHNN and CDR2 SYGVQD (reference sequence). CDR3 DNA: TGCGCCAGCAGTCGGGACAGGGCCTATGGCTACACCTTC. Its translation: CASSRDRAYGYTF.

V and J are TRBV5-4 and TRBJ2-3, with unresolved D. Looked up from germline, CDR1 is SGHNT and CDR2 is YYREEE (reference sequence). This CDR3 is built from 16 residues. The V end was cut by 3 bases, the J end by 3 bases, with 17 bases between. Written as DNA, the CDR3 is TGTGCCAGCAGCTCTCCAAGCGCCCCTAGAACAGATACGCAGTATTTT. Translating it yields CASSSPSAPRTDTQYF. Complete variable domain (other parts from reference TRBV5-4 and TRBJ2-3): ETGVTQSPTHLIKTRGQQVTLRCSSQSGHNTVSWYQQALGQGPQFIFQYYREEENGRGNFPPRFSGLQFPNYSSELNVNALELDDSALYLCASSSPSAPRTDTQYFGPGTRLTVL.

This chain uses TRBV12-5 with TRBJ2-3; D is possibly TRBD1 (6 bases). The CDR3 has 13 amino acids. Trimming removed 6 bases from V and 9 bases from J, with 16 bases in between. Germline CDR1 is LGHNT and CDR2 is FRNRAP. CDR3 sequence reads: CASGQAPGDTQYF. The CDR3 DNA reads TGTGCTAGTGGCCAAGCCCCAGGGGACACGCAGTATTTT.

This clone turned up a few times. One junction end disagrees with the germline gene, perhaps due to a read error. The CDR3 DNA sequence: TGTGCCAGCAGCTCGGACAGTACAATGACCTATAACCTCTTC. Amino acid sequence: CASSSDSTMTYNLF. The rearrangement links TRBV7-9 to TRBJ2-1; D is possibly TRBD1 (6 bases). The CDR3 has 14 residues. The germline V gene encodes CDR1 SEHNR and CDR2 FQNEAQ (reference sequence).